Listed here are 7 T cell receptor beta chains from one sample, sequenced in a study of vaccination effects on CD4 cells after COVID-19. The assay was immunoSEQ multiplex PCR, and TCRdb's table has in-frame clones only and misses some. The sample gives around 36,000 clones, roughly two thirds of which show up once; approximately 22% is in the top ten. ViraFEST assay sequencing came after antigen-specific CD4+ T cells were expanded with viral peptide pools. Subsequent to a culture period of around 10 days, CD4+ T cells were isolated. Vaccine recipients had no previous SARS-CoV-2 infection; their nucleocapsid antibodies were negative. Which antigens these TCRs recognize remains unknown. The sample in question was CD4+ T cells from PBMCs cultured with SARS-CoV-2 spike peptides, obtained before COVID-19 vaccination. Source of these receptors: a human donor who received a COVID-19 vaccine.

The chain links TRBV2 to TRBJ2-7; 7 nucleotides align to TRBD1. The CDR3 length is 13 residues. Germline CDR1 and CDR2: SNHLY and FYNNEI. The trim removed 8 bases at V and 0 bases at J, leaving 4 bases unmatched. The CDR3 DNA is TGTGCCAGCGAGAGGGGGCCCTCCTACGAGCAGTACTTC. This translates into CASERGPSYEQYF.

V usage is TRBV3-1 (or the pseudogene TRBV3-2) and J usage is TRBJ1-1; the D gene is possibly TRBD1 (6 bases). Trimming removed 0 bases at V and 1 base at J, with 9 bases between. Germline V gene sequence: CDR1 LGHDT, CDR2 YNNKEL (reference sequence). This CDR3 contains 15 residues. This chain's CDR3 is CASSQEVRGNTEAFF. CDR3 DNA sequence: TGTGCCAGCAGCCAAGAGGTCAGGGGGAACACTGAAGCTTTCTTT.

The J gene is TRBJ2-5, the V gene TRBV3-1 (or the pseudogene TRBV3-2); tentative D call: TRBD1 (5 bases). This CDR3 spans 15 amino acids. Germline CDR1 is LGHDT and CDR2 is YNNKEL (reference sequence). With 4 bases removed from V and 3 bases from J, the gap between germline ends came to 15 bases. The CDR3 loop is CASSPKGLKKETQYF. CDR3 bases: TGTGCCAGCAGCCCCAAGGGGCTCAAGAAAGAGACCCAGTACTTC.

V is TRBV7-9 and J is TRBJ2-3; D is perhaps TRBD2 (5 bases). The V gene lost 8 bases and the J gene lost 0 bases, with 15 bases spanning the gap. This CDR3 contains 15 residues. Looked up from germline, CDR1 is SEHNR and CDR2 is FQNEAQ (reference sequence). CDR3 nucleotides: TGTGCCAGCCTCGCGGGCTCCCTAAGCACAGATACGCAGTATTTT. Translation gives CASLAGSLSTDTQYF. The full variable domain, with the rest looked up from reference TRBV7-9 and TRBJ2-3, is DTGVSQNPRHKITKRGQNVTFRCDPISEHNRLYWYRQTLGQGPEFLTYFQNEAQLEKSRLLSDRFSAERPKGSFSTLEIQRTEQGDSAMYLCASLAGSLSTDTQYFGPGTRLTVL.

This clone was seen a few times. V is TRBV7-9 and J is TRBJ1-1; D unclear. The CDR3 has 13 residues. V lost 10 bases to trimming and J lost 1 base, with 13 bases between them. Looked up from germline, CDR1 is SEHNR and CDR2 is FQNEAQ (reference sequence). Here the CDR3 DNA reads TGTGCCACCTTCCAGCAGGCGAACACTGAAGCTTTCTTT. Translated: CATFQQANTEAFF.

The rearrangement links TRBV30 to TRBJ1-6; 8 positions match TRBD1. The J segment lost 7 bases and the V segment lost 5 bases, leaving 7 bases of the junction unmatched. This CDR3 comprises 14 residues. Germline CDR1 GTSNPN, CDR2 SVGIG (reference sequence). This chain's CDR3 is CAWARQGLNSPLHF. In DNA form, the CDR3 reads TGTGCCTGGGCTAGACAGGGGTTAAATTCACCCCTCCACTTT.

The V and J genes are TRBV11-2 and TRBJ2-7; 9 bases line up with TRBD2. The V gene end was trimmed by 5 bases and the J gene end by 4 bases; junction bases not matched to a gene: 12. This CDR3 has 16 residues. The germline V gene has CDR1 SGHAT and CDR2 FQNNGV. CDR3 sequence reads: CASSPWRSGRLYEQYF. The CDR3 DNA follows: TGTGCCAGCAGCCCCTGGAGAAGCGGGAGGCTGTACGAGCAGTACTTC. The variable domain in full, completed from reference TRBV11-2 and TRBJ2-7, reads EAGVAQSPRYKIIEKRQSVAFWCNPISGHATLYWYQQILGQGPKLLIQFQNNGVVDDSQLPKDRFSAERLKGVDSTLKIQPAKLEDSAVYLCASSPWRSGRLYEQYFGPGTRLTVT.